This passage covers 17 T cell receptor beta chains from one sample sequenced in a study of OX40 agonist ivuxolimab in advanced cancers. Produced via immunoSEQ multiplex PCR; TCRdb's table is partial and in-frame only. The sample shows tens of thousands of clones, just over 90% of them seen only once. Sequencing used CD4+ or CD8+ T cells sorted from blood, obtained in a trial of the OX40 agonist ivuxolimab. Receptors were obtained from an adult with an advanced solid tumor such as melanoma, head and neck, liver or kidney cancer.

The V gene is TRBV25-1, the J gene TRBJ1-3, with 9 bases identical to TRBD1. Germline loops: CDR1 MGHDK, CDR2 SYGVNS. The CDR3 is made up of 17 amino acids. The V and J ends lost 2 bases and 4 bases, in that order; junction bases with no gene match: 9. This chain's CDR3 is CASSETRTGAAGNTIYF. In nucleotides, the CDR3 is TGTGCCAGCAGTGAAACTAGGACAGGGGCAGCAGGAAACACCATATATTTT.

CDR3 region: CASSLDGGGLNEQFF. CDR3 sequence (DNA): TGTGCCAGCAGCTTAGATGGCGGGGGGCTCAATGAGCAGTTCTTC. This rearrangement joins TRBV7-2 to TRBJ2-1; TRBD2 matches at 8 bases. Trimming at V came to 1 base and at J to 6 bases, leaving 5 bases not matched to a gene. The V gene's germline CDR1 is SGHTA and CDR2 FQGNSA. The CDR3 loop spans 15 amino acids.

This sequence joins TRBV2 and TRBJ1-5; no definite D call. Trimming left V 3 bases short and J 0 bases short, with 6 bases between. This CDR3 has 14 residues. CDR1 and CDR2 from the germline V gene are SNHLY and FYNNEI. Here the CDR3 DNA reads TGTGCCAGCAGTGACGGTTATAGCAATCAGCCCCAGCATTTT. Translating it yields CASSDGYSNQPQHF.

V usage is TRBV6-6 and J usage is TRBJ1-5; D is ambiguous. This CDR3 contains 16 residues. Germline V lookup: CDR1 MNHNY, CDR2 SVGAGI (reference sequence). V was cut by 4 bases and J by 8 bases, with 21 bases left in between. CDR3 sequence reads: CASSFAELSEMEPQHF. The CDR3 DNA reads TGTGCCAGCAGTTTCGCCGAGCTATCCGAGATGGAGCCCCAGCATTTT.

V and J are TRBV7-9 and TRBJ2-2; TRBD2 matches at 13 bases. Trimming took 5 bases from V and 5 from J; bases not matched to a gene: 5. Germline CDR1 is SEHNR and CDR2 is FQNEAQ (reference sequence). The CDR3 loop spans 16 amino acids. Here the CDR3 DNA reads TGTGCCAGCAGCAACCAGGGACTAGCGGGGACCGGGGAGCTGTTTTTT. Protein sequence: CASSNQGLAGTGELFF.

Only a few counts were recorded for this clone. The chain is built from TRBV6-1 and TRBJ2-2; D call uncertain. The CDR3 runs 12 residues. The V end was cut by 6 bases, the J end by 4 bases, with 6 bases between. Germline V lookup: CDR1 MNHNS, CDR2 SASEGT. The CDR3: CASRKVTGELFF. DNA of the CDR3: TGTGCCAGCAGAAAAGTCACCGGGGAGCTGTTTTTT.

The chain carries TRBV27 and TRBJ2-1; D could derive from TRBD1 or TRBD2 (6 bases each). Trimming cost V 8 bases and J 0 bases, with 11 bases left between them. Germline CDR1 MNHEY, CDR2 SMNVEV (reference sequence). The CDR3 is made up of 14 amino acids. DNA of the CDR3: TGTGCCAGCCGAGGGGGGAGCTCCTACAATGAGCAGTTCTTC. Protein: CASRGGSSYNEQFF.

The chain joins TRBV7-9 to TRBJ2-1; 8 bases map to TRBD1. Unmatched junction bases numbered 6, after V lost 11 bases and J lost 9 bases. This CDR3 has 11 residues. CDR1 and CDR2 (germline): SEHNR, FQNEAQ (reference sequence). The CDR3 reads CAGSTGVEQFF. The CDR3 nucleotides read TGTGCCGGATCGACAGGGGTTGAGCAGTTCTTC.

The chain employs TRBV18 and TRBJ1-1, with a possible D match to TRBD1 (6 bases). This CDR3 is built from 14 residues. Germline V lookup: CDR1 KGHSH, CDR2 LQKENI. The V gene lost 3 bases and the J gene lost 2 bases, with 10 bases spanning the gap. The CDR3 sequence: CASSPTGVNTEAFF. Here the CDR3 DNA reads TGTGCCAGCTCACCGACAGGAGTTAACACTGAAGCTTTCTTT.

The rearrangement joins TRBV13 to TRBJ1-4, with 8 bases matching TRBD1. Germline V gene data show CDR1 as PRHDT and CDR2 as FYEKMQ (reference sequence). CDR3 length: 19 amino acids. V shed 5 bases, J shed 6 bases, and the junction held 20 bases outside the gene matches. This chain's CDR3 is CASSPDGDRKGVSDEKLFF. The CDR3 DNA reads TGTGCCAGCAGCCCCGACGGGGACAGGAAGGGTGTAAGCGATGAAAAACTGTTTTTT.

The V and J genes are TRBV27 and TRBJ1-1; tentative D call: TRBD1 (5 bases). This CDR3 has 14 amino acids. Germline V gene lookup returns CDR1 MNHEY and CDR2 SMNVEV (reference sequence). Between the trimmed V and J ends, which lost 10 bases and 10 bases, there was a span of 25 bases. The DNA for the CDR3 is TGTGCCATCCAACCGGGACCCAGGAGGGGTAGAGCTTTCTTT. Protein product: CAIQPGPRRGRAFF.

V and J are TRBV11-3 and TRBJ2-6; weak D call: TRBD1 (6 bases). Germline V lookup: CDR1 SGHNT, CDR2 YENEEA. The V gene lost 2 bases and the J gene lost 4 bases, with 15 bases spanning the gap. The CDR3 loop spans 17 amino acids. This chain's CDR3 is CASSLTGWNGGANVLTF. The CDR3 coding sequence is TGTGCCAGCAGCTTAACAGGGTGGAATGGGGGGGCCAACGTCCTGACTTTC.

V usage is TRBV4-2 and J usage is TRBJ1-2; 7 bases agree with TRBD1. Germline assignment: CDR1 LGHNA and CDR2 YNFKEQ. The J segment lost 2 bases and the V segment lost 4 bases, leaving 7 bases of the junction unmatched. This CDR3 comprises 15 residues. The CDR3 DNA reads TGTGCCAGCAGCCCGGACAGGTACCGCAACTATGGCTACACCTTC. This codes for CASSPDRYRNYGYTF.

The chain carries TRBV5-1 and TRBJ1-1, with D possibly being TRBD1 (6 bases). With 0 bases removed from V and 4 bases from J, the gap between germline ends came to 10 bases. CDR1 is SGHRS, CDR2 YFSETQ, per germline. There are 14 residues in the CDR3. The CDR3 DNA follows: TGCGCCAGCAGCTTGGTTACAGGGCCCACTGAAGCTTTCTTT. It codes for CASSLVTGPTEAFF.

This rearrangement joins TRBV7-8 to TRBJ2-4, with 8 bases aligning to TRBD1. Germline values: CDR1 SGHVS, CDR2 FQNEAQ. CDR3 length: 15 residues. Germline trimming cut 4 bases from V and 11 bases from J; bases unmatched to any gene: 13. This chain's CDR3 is CASSSMTGTGPFQYF. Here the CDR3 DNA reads TGTGCCAGCAGCTCGATGACCGGGACAGGCCCCTTTCAGTACTTC.

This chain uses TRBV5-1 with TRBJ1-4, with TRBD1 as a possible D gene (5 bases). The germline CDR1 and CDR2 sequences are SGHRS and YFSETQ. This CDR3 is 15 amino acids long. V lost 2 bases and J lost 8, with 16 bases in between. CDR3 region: CASSLEEGLGEKLFF. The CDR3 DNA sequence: TGCGCCAGCAGCTTAGAGGAGGGGTTAGGAGAAAAACTGTTTTTT.

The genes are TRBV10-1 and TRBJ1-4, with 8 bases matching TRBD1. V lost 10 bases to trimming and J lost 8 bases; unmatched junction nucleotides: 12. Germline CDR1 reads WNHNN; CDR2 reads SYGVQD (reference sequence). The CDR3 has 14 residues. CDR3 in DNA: TGCGCCAACCAGTACAGGGGGGGGGTCGAAAAACTGTTTTTT. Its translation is CANQYRGGVEKLFF.